What follows are 6 T cell receptor beta chains derived from one specimen sequenced in a study of identical twins. TCRdb used MiXCR to reprocess the 5' RACE reads, holding one entry per CDR3 protein. The sample contains more than 600,000 distinct CDR3 sequences, roughly 18% of which appear only once. The same data also contributed to another study, on T cells expressing NK-cell markers.

Input material: PBMCs. The receptors were gathered from a woman under 30 in good health.

There are a few counts of this clonotype. CDR3: CASSHRTVDTQYF. CDR3 sequence (DNA): TGTGCCAGCAGCCATAGGACCGTAGATACGCAGTATTTT. This rearrangement joins TRBV7-9 to TRBJ2-3; the D is unclear. CDR1 is SEHNR and CDR2 is FQNEAQ in the germline V gene (reference sequence). The V and J ends lost 5 bases and 5 bases respectively, with 11 bases between them. The CDR3 spans 13 residues.

This clonotype was seen only a few times. Here the CDR3 reads CATDLGNYNEQFF. CDR3 DNA sequence: TGTGCCACCGATTTAGGGAACTACAATGAGCAGTTCTTC. V gene TRBV10-3 combines with J gene TRBJ2-1; D unclear. The V and J ends lost 10 bases and 3 bases respectively, with 13 bases between them. Germline V gene lookup returns CDR1 ENHRY and CDR2 SYGVKD. CDR3 length: 13 amino acids.

In its sample, this clonotype was seen many times. This sequence joins TRBV20-1 and TRBJ2-3, with a possible D match to TRBD1 (6 bases). The CDR3 is made up of 15 amino acids. Germline values: CDR1 DFQATT, CDR2 SNEGSKA (reference sequence). V lost 6 bases and J lost 1, with 17 bases in between. The CDR3 reads CSATNRDTRTDTQYF. DNA for the CDR3: TGCAGTGCGACAAACCGGGACACTCGCACAGATACGCAGTATTTT.

The V and J genes are TRBV7-7 and TRBJ2-3; D not resolved. Germline loops: CDR1 SSHAT, CDR2 FNYEAQ (reference sequence). This CDR3 contains 14 residues. The CDR3 DNA sequence: TGTGCTAGCTCCCCGGTCAGTAGCACAGATACGCAGTATTTT. Its protein is CASSPVSSTDTQYF.

Many counts were recorded for this clonotype. V gene TRBV5-1 combines with J gene TRBJ2-1; TRBD2 agrees at 8 bases. The CDR3 extends over 15 amino acids. CDR1 SGHRS and CDR2 YFSETQ come from the germline V gene. V shed 2 bases and J 7 bases; nucleotides not matched to a gene: 8. The CDR3 protein is CASSFQSGGFNEQFF. The CDR3 region has the DNA TGCGCCAGCAGCTTCCAAAGCGGGGGCTTTAATGAGCAGTTCTTC.

The genes are TRBV5-1 and TRBJ1-1; 8 bases fit TRBD1. Unmatched junction bases numbered 12, after V lost 4 bases and J lost 4 bases. This CDR3 is built from 16 residues. From germline, CDR1 is SGHRS and CDR2 YFSETQ. The CDR3 nucleotides read TGCGCCAGCAGCCAACTCATTGGACAGGGAGGCACTGAAGCTTTCTTT. It translates to CASSQLIGQGGTEAFF.